The text below deals with one T cell receptor beta chain. This sample is part of a study of T cell responses to AZD1222 COVID-19 vaccine. Here immunoSEQ multiplex PCR was the method, and the copy in TCRdb shows in-frame clones only, minus some. Among about 130,000 clones listed, around 90% were seen once. Germline CDR1 reads WNHNN; CDR2 reads SYGVQD (reference sequence). V dropped 6 bases and J dropped 4; count of bases not matched to a gene: 11. CDR3 length equals 16 residues. This clonotype originated in an adult in good health. The material sequenced was peripheral blood, taken on day 0 of AZD1222 vaccination. The chain carries TRBV10-1 and TRBJ1-2; 10 bases are shared with TRBD1. Written as DNA, the CDR3 is TGCGCCAGCAGCCCAACTCCGGGACAGGGGATCTATGGCTACACCTTC. Translating gives CASSPTPGQGIYGYTF.